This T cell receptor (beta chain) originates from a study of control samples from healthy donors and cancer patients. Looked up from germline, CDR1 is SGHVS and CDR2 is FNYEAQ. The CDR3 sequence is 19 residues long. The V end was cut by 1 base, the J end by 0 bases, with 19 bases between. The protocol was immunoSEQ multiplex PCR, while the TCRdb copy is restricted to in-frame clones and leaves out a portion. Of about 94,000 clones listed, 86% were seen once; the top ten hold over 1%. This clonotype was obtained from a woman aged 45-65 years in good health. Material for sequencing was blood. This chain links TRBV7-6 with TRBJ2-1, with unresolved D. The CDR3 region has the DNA TGTGCCAGCAGCTTAGGAATAGGTCGGACGGAAAGCTCCTACAATGAGCAGTTCTTC. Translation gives CASSLGIGRTESSYNEQFF.